This T cell receptor beta chain emerged from a study of T cell repertoires in cytomegalovirus infection. Study in general: Indications of both CMV infection and matching HLA type were provided by public TCR beta signatures.

The sample holds a few counts of this clonotype. Its specificity is not known. MiXCR, run by TCRdb on the reads, gives a single entry per CDR3 protein. The sample comprises roughly 45,000 distinct CDR3 sequences, approximately 22% of which are singletons, and about 18% rests with the top ten. V dropped 6 bases and J dropped 0; count of bases not matched to a gene: 3. CDR1 and CDR2 from the germline V gene are ENHRY and SYGVKD. The length of the CDR3 is 14 residues. General study results and limits: HLA-C-restricted CMV clonotypes gave the most frequent clonotype in two of eight donors.

Input material: PBMCs, sequenced either directly or after in vitro stimulation (not recorded which). The chain combines TRBV10-3 with TRBJ2-7; 9 positions match TRBD1. The receptor's source is a human donor in good health (CMV status not recorded). Some clones in this sample may be carry-over from other donors' samples. CDR3 sequence: CAISGQGSSYEQYF. The CDR3 region has the DNA TGTGCCATCAGCGGACAGGGGAGCTCCTACGAGCAGTACTTC.